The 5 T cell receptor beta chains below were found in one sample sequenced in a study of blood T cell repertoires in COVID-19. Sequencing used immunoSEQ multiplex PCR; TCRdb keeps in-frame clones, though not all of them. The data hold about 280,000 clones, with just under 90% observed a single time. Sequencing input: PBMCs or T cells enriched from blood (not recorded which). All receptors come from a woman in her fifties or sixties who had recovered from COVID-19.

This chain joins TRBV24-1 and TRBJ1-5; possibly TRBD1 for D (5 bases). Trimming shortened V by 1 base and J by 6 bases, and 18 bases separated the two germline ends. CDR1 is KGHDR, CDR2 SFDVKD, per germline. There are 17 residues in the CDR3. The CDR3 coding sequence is TGTGCCACCAGTGATTTCGTGCAGGGAGGAGGGCTTCAGCCCCAGCATTTT. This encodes CATSDFVQGGGLQPQHF.

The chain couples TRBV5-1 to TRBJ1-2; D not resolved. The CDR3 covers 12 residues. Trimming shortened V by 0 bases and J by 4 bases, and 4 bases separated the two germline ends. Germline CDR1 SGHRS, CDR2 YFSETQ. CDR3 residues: CASSLGLYGYTF. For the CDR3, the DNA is TGCGCCAGCAGCTTGGGTCTCTATGGCTACACCTTC. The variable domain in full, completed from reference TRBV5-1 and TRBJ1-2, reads KAGVTQTPRYLIKTRGQQVTLSCSPISGHRSVSWYQQTPGQGLQFLFEYFSETQRNKGNFPGRFSGRQFSNSRSEMNVSTLELGDSALYLCASSLGLYGYTFGSGTRLTVV.

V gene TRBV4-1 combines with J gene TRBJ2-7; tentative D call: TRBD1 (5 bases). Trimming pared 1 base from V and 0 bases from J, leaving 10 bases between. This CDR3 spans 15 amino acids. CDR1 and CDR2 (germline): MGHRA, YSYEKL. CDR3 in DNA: TGCGCCAGCAGCCAAGCAGGGTGGGACTCCTACGAGCAGTACTTC. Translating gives CASSQAGWDSYEQYF.

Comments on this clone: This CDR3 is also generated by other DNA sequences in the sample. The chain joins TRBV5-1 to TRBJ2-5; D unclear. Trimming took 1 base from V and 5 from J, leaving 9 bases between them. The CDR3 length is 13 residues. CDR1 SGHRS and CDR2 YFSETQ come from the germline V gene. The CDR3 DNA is TGCGCCAGCAGCTTGCAGGTTGAGGAGACCCAGTACTTC. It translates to CASSLQVEETQYF.

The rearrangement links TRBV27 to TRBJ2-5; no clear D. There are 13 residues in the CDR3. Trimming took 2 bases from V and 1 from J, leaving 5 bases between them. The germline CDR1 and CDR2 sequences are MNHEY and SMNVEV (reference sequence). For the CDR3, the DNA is TGTGCCAGCAGTTTAGTTCGCCAAGAGACCCAGTACTTC. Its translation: CASSLVRQETQYF.